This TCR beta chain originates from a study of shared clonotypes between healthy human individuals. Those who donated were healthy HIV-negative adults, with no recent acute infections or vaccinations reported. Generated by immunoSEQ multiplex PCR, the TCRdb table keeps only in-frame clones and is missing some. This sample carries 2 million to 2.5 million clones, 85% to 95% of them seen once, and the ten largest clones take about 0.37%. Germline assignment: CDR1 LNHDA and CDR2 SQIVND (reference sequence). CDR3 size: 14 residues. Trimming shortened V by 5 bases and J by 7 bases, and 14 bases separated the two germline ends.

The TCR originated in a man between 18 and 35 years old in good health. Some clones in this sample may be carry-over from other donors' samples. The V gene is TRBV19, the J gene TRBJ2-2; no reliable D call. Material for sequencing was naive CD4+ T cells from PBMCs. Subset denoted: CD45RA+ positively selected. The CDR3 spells CASSSSPRVGELFF. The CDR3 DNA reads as TGTGCCAGTAGTTCGTCTCCCCGTGTCGGGGAGCTGTTTTTT.